The 24 T cell receptor beta chains reported below all come from one sample, sequenced in a study of technical replicates of blood from a handful of donors. Here immunoSEQ multiplex PCR was the method, and the copy in TCRdb shows in-frame clones only, minus some. Counted here are 75,000 to 100,000 clones, roughly 94% occurring once; the ten biggest clones make up 0.2% to 0.3%. Material: T cells isolated from PBMCs. These receptors were taken from a human donor in good health.

CDR3 protein: CATSRIPQGSNTGELFF. The DNA of the CDR3 is TGTGCCACCAGCAGAATCCCCCAGGGGTCAAACACCGGGGAGCTGTTTTTT. The chain has TRBV15 and TRBJ2-2; tentative D call: TRBD1 (6 bases). The V gene's germline CDR1 is LNHNV and CDR2 YYDKDF (reference sequence). This CDR3 comprises 17 residues. Trimming pared 2 bases from V and 2 bases from J, leaving 15 bases between.

DNA of the CDR3: TGTGCCAGCAAGGGGGACCGAGTCTATGGCTACACCTTC. Its protein product is CASKGDRVYGYTF. V is TRBV2 and J is TRBJ1-2, with D perhaps TRBD1 (6 bases). The CDR3 is made up of 13 amino acids. Trimming cost V 7 bases and J 4 bases, with 13 bases left between them. Germline CDR1 reads SNHLY; CDR2 reads FYNNEI.

The chain uses TRBV27 and TRBJ2-3, with D possibly matching TRBD2 (5 bases). V lost 6 bases and J lost 1, with 14 bases in between. This CDR3 contains 15 residues. Germline loops: CDR1 MNHEY, CDR2 SMNVEV (reference sequence). As DNA, the CDR3 is TGTGCCAGCAGATCTAGCTCCCCTCGCACAGATACGCAGTATTTT. This codes for CASRSSSPRTDTQYF.

The chain carries TRBV5-1 and TRBJ1-3; D is perhaps TRBD1 (5 bases). V shed 5 bases and J shed 0 bases, with 9 bases lying between them. The CDR3 extends over 14 amino acids. Per germline, CDR1 SGHRS and CDR2 YFSETQ. CDR3 sequence (DNA): TGCGCCAGCAGTCAGGGTAACTCTGGAAACACCATATATTTT. Translating it yields CASSQGNSGNTIYF.

The chain has TRBV19 and TRBJ1-5; the match to TRBD1 covers 7 bases. Germline V CDR1 and CDR2: LNHDA, SQIVND (reference sequence). V lost 5 bases and J lost 9; bases outside the gene matches: 13. The CDR3 spans 15 residues. The CDR3 here is CASSASGGGRRPQHF. CDR3 sequence (DNA): TGTGCCAGTAGTGCATCAGGGGGTGGTAGGCGGCCCCAGCATTTT.

This clone was seen just once. The CDR3 DNA sequence: TGTGCCAGCAAAGGACAGGGAGAGGGCTATGGCTACACCTTC. It codes for CASKGQGEGYGYTF. The chain links TRBV27 to TRBJ1-2, with TRBD1 identical over 8 bases. Germline V gene data show CDR1 as MNHEY and CDR2 as SMNVEV (reference sequence). The CDR3 length is 14 residues. V was clipped by 7 bases and J by 4 bases; unmatched bases: 8.

J is TRBJ2-7 and V is TRBV6-1; 9 bases map to TRBD1. The CDR3 has 14 amino acids. The V gene end was trimmed by 10 bases and the J gene end by 7 bases; junction bases not matched to a gene: 14. CDR1 and CDR2 (germline): MNHNS, SASEGT. CDR3 DNA: TGTGCCACCCGATGGGACAGGGCATCGGAAGAGCAGTACTTC. It specifies CATRWDRASEEQYF.

The chain combines TRBV10-2 with TRBJ2-1; D is ambiguous. The V gene's germline CDR1 is WSHSY and CDR2 SAAADI. V was cut by 8 bases and J by 0 bases, with 11 bases left in between. This CDR3 contains 14 residues. The CDR3 sequence: CASAEVSSYNEQFF. In DNA, the CDR3 is TGCGCCAGCGCCGAGGTGAGCTCCTACAATGAGCAGTTCTTC.

The chain links TRBV19 to TRBJ2-4; maybe TRBD1 (6 bases). Germline CDR1 is LNHDA and CDR2 is SQIVND (reference sequence). Trimming shortened V by 6 bases and J by 7 bases, and 13 bases separated the two germline ends. The CDR3 spans 13 residues. CDR3 region: CASSWTVVNIQYF. CDR3 DNA sequence: TGTGCCAGTAGCTGGACAGTAGTTAACATTCAGTACTTC.

The chain joins TRBV27 to TRBJ2-5; 12 bases fit TRBD2. Germline V CDR1 and CDR2: MNHEY, SMNVEV (reference sequence). The CDR3 covers 16 residues. The trim removed 5 bases at V and 2 bases at J, leaving 6 bases unmatched. For the CDR3, the DNA is TGTGCCAGCAGTCCTCGTCTAGCGGGAGGGCAAGAGACCCAGTACTTC. This codes for CASSPRLAGGQETQYF.

This clone was detected only once. The CDR3, as DNA: TGCGCCAGCAGCCAACTTTGGGCCGCTGACGAAGCTTTCTTT. It specifies CASSQLWAADEAFF. The chain links TRBV4-1 to TRBJ1-1; D is ambiguous. The ends were cut back, 2 bases at V and 8 bases at J, with 15 bases in the middle. This CDR3 spans 14 amino acids. The germline V gene has CDR1 MGHRA and CDR2 YSYEKL.

The chain links TRBV9 to TRBJ1-1, with D uncertain. Between the trimmed V and J ends, which lost 0 bases and 4 bases, there was a span of 7 bases. Germline V CDR1 and CDR2: SGDLS, YYNGEE. CDR3 length equals 13 residues. The CDR3 spells CASSVGAGTEAFF. The CDR3 DNA sequence: TGTGCCAGCAGCGTAGGGGCCGGCACTGAAGCTTTCTTT.

The chain combines TRBV18 with TRBJ1-1, with D tentatively TRBD1 (5 bases). The CDR3 consists of 14 residues. Germline V lookup: CDR1 KGHSH, CDR2 LQKENI. Deletions cut 3 bases from V and 4 bases from J, with 12 bases between. CDR3 coding DNA: TGTGCCAGCTCACCCGTGGGCGGGGGCACTGAAGCTTTCTTT. Residues: CASSPVGGGTEAFF.

The chain is built from TRBV5-4 and TRBJ2-5; no definite D call. The CDR3 totals 15 residues. Trimming left V 3 bases short and J 4 bases short, with 16 bases between. In germline, CDR1 is SGHNT, CDR2 YYREEE (reference sequence). CDR3 in amino acids: CASSYGPSRRETQYF. The CDR3 coding sequence is TGTGCCAGCAGCTATGGGCCCTCCAGGCGAGAGACCCAGTACTTC.

This chain links TRBV4-1 with TRBJ2-1; D remains unclear. The V gene's germline CDR1 is MGHRA and CDR2 YSYEKL. V was cut by 1 base and J by 10 bases, with 11 bases left in between. The CDR3 loop spans 13 amino acids. The DNA of the CDR3 is TGCGCCAGCAGCCAAGTAACCCCTAGGGAGCAGTTCTTC. Its translation is CASSQVTPREQFF.

CDR3 region: CASSPGTGSYEQYF. CDR3 coding DNA: TGTGCCAGTAGCCCCGGGACAGGGTCCTACGAGCAGTACTTC. This chain connects TRBV19 to TRBJ2-7; 9 positions agree with TRBD1. The CDR3 sequence is 14 residues long. The V and J ends lost 6 bases and 1 base, in that order; junction bases with no gene match: 4. Germline CDR1 LNHDA, CDR2 SQIVND (reference sequence). The full variable domain, with the rest looked up from reference TRBV19 and TRBJ2-7, is DGGITQSPKYLFRKEGQNVTLSCEQNLNHDAMYWYRQDPGQGLRLIYYSQIVNDFQKGDIAEGYSVSREKKESFPLTVTSAQKNPTAFYLCASSPGTGSYEQYFGPGTRLTVT.

This clone was recorded once. The rearrangement links TRBV5-1 to TRBJ2-3; TRBD2 is a possible D gene (5 bases). The CDR3 has 16 residues. V shed 0 bases and J shed 0 bases, with 11 bases lying between them. In germline, CDR1 is SGHRS, CDR2 YFSETQ. CDR3 residues: CASSLVSVSSTDTQYF. Written as DNA, the CDR3 is TGCGCCAGCAGCTTGGTTAGCGTATCTAGCACAGATACGCAGTATTTT.

The V call is TRBV11-2, the J call TRBJ2-1, with a possible D match to TRBD2 (6 bases). The CDR3 loop spans 14 amino acids. Germline CDR1 SGHAT, CDR2 FQNNGV. The ends were cut back, 4 bases at V and 7 bases at J, with 14 bases in the middle. CDR3: CASSSGTFGNEQFF. DNA of the CDR3: TGTGCCAGCAGCTCGGGGACTTTTGGAAATGAGCAGTTCTTC.

This sequence joins TRBV10-1 and TRBJ2-2; D is ambiguous. Germline-derived CDR1 and CDR2 are WNHNN and SYGVQD (reference sequence). The ends were cut back, 2 bases at V and 0 bases at J, with 4 bases in the middle. The CDR3 has 14 residues. This CDR3 is CASSEGANTGELFF. In DNA, the CDR3 is TGCGCCAGCAGTGAGGGAGCGAACACCGGGGAGCTGTTTTTT.

The chain couples TRBV5-1 to TRBJ2-5; 12 nucleotides match TRBD2. The length of the CDR3 is 16 residues. V shed 5 bases, J shed 2 bases, and the junction held 7 bases outside the gene matches. In germline, CDR1 is SGHRS, CDR2 YFSETQ. The CDR3 reads CASSSAGTSGQETQYF. Written as DNA, the CDR3 is TGCGCCAGCAGTTCAGCCGGGACTAGCGGGCAAGAGACCCAGTACTTC.

The V and J genes are TRBV18 and TRBJ2-2; 11 bases are a match to TRBD2. The CDR3 is 19 amino acids. Germline V lookup: CDR1 KGHSH, CDR2 LQKENI. After removal of 2 bases from V and 3 bases from J, the junction contained 11 bases not matched to a gene. The CDR3 spells CASSPSGMMTSGDTGELFF. CDR3 nucleotide sequence: TGTGCCAGCTCACCATCGGGCATGATGACTAGCGGGGACACCGGGGAGCTGTTTTTT.

In this sample, this clone turned up once. This chain connects TRBV9 to TRBJ1-1; TRBD1 might be the D (6 bases). Germline V gene lookup returns CDR1 SGDLS and CDR2 YYNGEE. Trimming pared 0 bases from V and 0 bases from J, leaving 12 bases between. The CDR3 consists of 16 residues. The CDR3 DNA is TGTGCCAGCAGCGTAGCAACAGGGTTAATGAACACTGAAGCTTTCTTT. This encodes CASSVATGLMNTEAFF.

The rearrangement links TRBV2 to TRBJ1-1; unclear D gene. Looked up from germline, CDR1 is SNHLY and CDR2 is FYNNEI. Trimming left V 8 bases short and J 1 base short, with 17 bases between. CDR3 length: 15 amino acids. In nucleotides, the CDR3 is TGTGCCAGCGACACCGCTACAACCCGGAACACTGAAGCTTTCTTT. Translating it yields CASDTATTRNTEAFF.

The chain is built from TRBV18 and TRBJ1-3; tentative D call: TRBD1 (6 bases). Germline V gives CDR1 KGHSH, CDR2 LQKENI. With 2 bases removed from V and 1 base from J, the gap between germline ends came to 9 bases. CDR3 length: 15 amino acids. CDR3 in amino acids: CASSPLRGSGNTIYF. The DNA for the CDR3 is TGTGCCAGCTCACCATTAAGGGGGTCTGGAAACACCATATATTTT.